The 11 T cell receptor beta chains given below trace back to one sample, sequenced in a study of blood T cell repertoires in COVID-19. Generated by immunoSEQ multiplex PCR, the TCRdb table keeps only in-frame clones and is missing some. The sample includes more than 250,000 clones, more than 70% seen only once; the top ten take roughly 1.2%. What was sequenced was PBMCs or T cells enriched from blood (not recorded which). Source of these receptors: a middle-aged woman with acute COVID-19.

The chain employs TRBV29-1 and TRBJ2-3, with 8 bases lining up with TRBD2. The CDR3 is 16 amino acids. Germline CDR1 reads SQVTM; CDR2 reads ANQGSEA. The junction had 10 bases not matched to a gene; V was cut back by 1 base and J by 4 bases. The CDR3 protein is CSVEGPGGGAADTQYF. The CDR3 coding sequence is TGCAGCGTTGAAGGCCCGGGGGGGGGCGCTGCAGATACGCAGTATTTT.

V gene TRBV24-1 combines with J gene TRBJ2-5; 9 nucleotides agree with TRBD2. Unmatched junction bases numbered 7, after V lost 7 bases and J lost 5 bases. This CDR3 spans 14 amino acids. The V gene's germline CDR1 is KGHDR and CDR2 SFDVKD. CDR3 amino acids: CATSISGSDETQYF. For the CDR3, the DNA is TGTGCCACCAGCATTAGCGGGAGCGACGAGACCCAGTACTTC.

This clone showed up just once. The chain employs TRBV12-3 or TRBV12-4 and TRBJ1-1; no reliable D call. This CDR3 is 13 amino acids long. The ends were cut back, 4 bases at V and 6 bases at J, with 12 bases in the middle. In DNA form, the CDR3 reads TGTGCCAGCAGTTCGACCGGGAGGGCTGAAGCTTTCTTT. Translating it yields CASSSTGRAEAFF.

The chain employs TRBV30 and TRBJ1-6; 9 bases align to TRBD1. This CDR3 has 15 residues. Looked up from germline, CDR1 is GTSNPN and CDR2 is SVGIG (reference sequence). Germline trimming cut 2 bases from V and 8 bases from J; bases unmatched to any gene: 7. The CDR3 sequence is CAWSPRDRVYSPLHF. The CDR3 coding sequence is TGTGCCTGGAGTCCCAGGGACAGGGTTTATTCACCCCTCCACTTT.

For this clone: Other DNA sequences in the same sample also yield this CDR3. This chain joins TRBV27 and TRBJ1-5, with TRBD1 as a possible D gene (5 bases). The germline V gene encodes CDR1 MNHEY and CDR2 SMNVEV (reference sequence). V lost 3 bases to trimming and J lost 2 bases, with 8 bases between them. CDR3 length: 14 amino acids. DNA of the CDR3: TGTGCCAGCAGTTTCCAGGGCGGCAATCAGCCCCAGCATTTT. It encodes CASSFQGGNQPQHF.

V usage is TRBV4-3 and J usage is TRBJ2-6, with D possibly being TRBD1 (5 bases). V shed 3 bases and J shed 0 bases, with 9 bases lying between them. Germline CDR1 and CDR2: LGHNA and YSLEER. The CDR3 is 16 amino acids. This chain's CDR3 is CASSHDRYSGANVLTF. The CDR3 DNA reads as TGCGCCAGCAGCCACGACAGATACTCTGGGGCCAACGTCCTGACTTTC.

In this sample, this clone turned up once. CDR3 bases: TGTGCCAGCAGCTTAGATTCGCAGGGCCCCGCAATGGACACTGAAGCTTTCTTT. Translating it yields CASSLDSQGPAMDTEAFF. J is TRBJ1-1 and V is TRBV7-2, with a possible D match to TRBD1 (5 bases). This CDR3 spans 18 amino acids. The V and J ends lost 1 base and 3 bases respectively, with 21 bases between them. CDR1 and CDR2 from the germline V gene are SGHTA and FQGNSA.

CDR3: CASSPRAGLAGAHEQFF. The CDR3 DNA is TGTGCCAGCAGCCCCCGGGCGGGACTAGCGGGAGCTCATGAGCAGTTCTTC. This sequence joins TRBV7-9 and TRBJ2-1, with 14 bases matching TRBD2. This CDR3 has 17 residues. Germline CDR1 SEHNR, CDR2 FQNEAQ (reference sequence). V lost 5 bases, J lost 8 bases, and 11 bases stayed unmatched.

This chain links TRBV7-2 with TRBJ1-5; no definite D call. The germline V and J ends were trimmed by 1 base and 3 bases, with 7 bases remaining between them. Germline loops: CDR1 SGHTA, CDR2 FQGNSA. CDR3 size: 14 residues. Written as DNA, the CDR3 is TGTGCCAGCAGCTTAGGTACAGTCAATCAGCCCCAGCATTTT. It translates to CASSLGTVNQPQHF.

This rearrangement joins TRBV3-1 (or the pseudogene TRBV3-2) to TRBJ2-5; 13 nucleotides agree with TRBD2. CDR3 length: 16 amino acids. The germline gives CDR1 LGHDT, CDR2 YNNKEL (reference sequence). Trimming removed 1 base from V and 6 bases from J; junction bases left unmatched: 5. This CDR3 is CASSQGTSGSWQTQYF. The CDR3 DNA reads TGTGCCAGCAGCCAAGGGACTAGCGGGAGTTGGCAGACCCAGTACTTC.

The chain recombines TRBV7-8 with TRBJ1-1; no clear D. Germline CDR1 is SGHVS and CDR2 is FQNEAQ. Trimming left V 5 bases short and J 4 bases short, with 23 bases between. This CDR3 comprises 17 residues. CDR3 nucleotides: TGTGCCAGCAGCAAGAATCCGGGAGTTTCGAGGAGCACTGAAGCTTTCTTT. Amino acid sequence: CASSKNPGVSRSTEAFF.